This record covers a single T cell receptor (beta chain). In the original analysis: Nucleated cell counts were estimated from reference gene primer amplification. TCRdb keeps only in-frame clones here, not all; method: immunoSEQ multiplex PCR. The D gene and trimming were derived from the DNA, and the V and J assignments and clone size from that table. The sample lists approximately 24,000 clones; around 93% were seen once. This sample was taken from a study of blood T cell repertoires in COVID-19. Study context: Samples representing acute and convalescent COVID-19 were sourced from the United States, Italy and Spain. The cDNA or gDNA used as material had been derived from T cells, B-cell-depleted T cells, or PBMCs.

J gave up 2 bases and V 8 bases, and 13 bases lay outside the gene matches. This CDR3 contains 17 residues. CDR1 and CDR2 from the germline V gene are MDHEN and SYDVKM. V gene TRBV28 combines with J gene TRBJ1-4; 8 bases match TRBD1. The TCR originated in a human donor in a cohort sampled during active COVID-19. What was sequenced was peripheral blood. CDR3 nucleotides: TGTGCCAGCGGGCTCCAGCAGGGGGCAGGCACTAATGAAAAACTGTTTTTT. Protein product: CASGLQQGAGTNEKLFF. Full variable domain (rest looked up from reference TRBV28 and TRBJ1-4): DVKVTQSSRYLVKRTGEKVFLECVQDMDHENMFWYRQDPGLGLRLIYFSYDVKMKEKGDIPEGYSVSREKKERFSLILESASTNQTSMYLCASGLQQGAGTNEKLFFGSGTQLSVL.